These 18 T cell receptor beta chains were sequenced from one sample in a study of OX40 agonist ivuxolimab in advanced cancers. Preparation of the library involved the immunoSEQ multiplex PCR assay. Here the immuneACCESS table is served through TCRdb, limited to in-frame sequences with V and J called. Missing clones are a known gap in these copies; in checked studies unresolved V genes cover under half, and the rest lacks a known reason. The sample table lists about 88,000 clones, approximately 90% of them with a count of one. The ten largest clones capture around 1.5% of the sample. The sample in question was CD4+ or CD8+ T cells sorted from blood, obtained in a trial of the OX40 agonist ivuxolimab. The source of these receptors is an adult with an advanced solid tumor such as melanoma, head and neck, liver or kidney cancer.

This clone was counted only a few times. The DNA of the CDR3 is TGTGCCAGCAGCCCCCAGGGGGGGGATAGCAATCAGCCCCAGCATTTT. This encodes CASSPQGGDSNQPQHF. The chain is built from TRBV7-8 and TRBJ1-5, with 7 nucleotides matching TRBD1. CDR1 and CDR2 from the germline V gene are SGHVS and FQNEAQ. V shed 5 bases and J 0 bases; nucleotides not matched to a gene: 7. The CDR3 spans 16 residues.

The chain links TRBV6-5 to TRBJ1-1; TRBD1 matches 10 bases. This CDR3 is built from 15 residues. V lost 2 bases, J lost 6 bases, and 6 bases stayed unmatched. Germline CDR1 reads MNHEY; CDR2 reads SVGAGI. CDR3 DNA: TGTGCCAGCAGTTACGGAGACAGGGGGCGCGCTGAAGCTTTCTTT. It translates to CASSYGDRGRAEAFF.

This rearrangement joins TRBV21-1 to TRBJ2-1; the DNA was not used to check the table's D call, TRBD2. TRBV21-1 is labeled a pseudogene. This CDR3 is built from 13 residues. Written as DNA, the CDR3 is TGTGCCACCCCCCACGGGGGAGGAATCCCGTTTTTCTTC. Its translation is CATPHGGGIPFFF.

This chain connects TRBV5-1 to TRBJ2-3; 7 bases match TRBD1. After removal of 3 bases from V and 2 bases from J, the junction contained 3 bases not matched to a gene. CDR1 and CDR2 from the germline V gene are SGHRS and YFSETQ. The CDR3 extends over 14 amino acids. The CDR3 here is CASSSGQTTDTQYF. CDR3 DNA sequence: TGCGCCAGCAGCTCGGGACAGACCACAGATACGCAGTATTTT.

This chain connects TRBV4-1 to TRBJ2-1; 7 bases line up with TRBD1. Germline CDR1 reads MGHRA; CDR2 reads YSYEKL. The V gene end was trimmed by 0 bases and the J gene end by 4 bases; junction bases not matched to a gene: 3. The CDR3 length is 15 residues. The CDR3 loop is CASSQEGQPYNEQFF. Written as DNA, the CDR3 is TGCGCCAGCAGCCAAGAGGGACAGCCATACAATGAGCAGTTCTTC.

This clone was counted a single time. The J gene is TRBJ2-1, the V gene TRBV7-9; 7 positions agree with TRBD1. Germline V gives CDR1 SEHNR, CDR2 FQNEAQ (reference sequence). V lost 5 bases to trimming and J lost 2 bases; unmatched junction nucleotides: 3. CDR3 length: 14 residues. The CDR3 region has the DNA TGTGCCAGCAGCCTAGGGACAGCCTACAATGAGCAGTTCTTC. Protein product: CASSLGTAYNEQFF.

The CDR3 nucleotides read TGTGCCAGCAGTTACCGATCGGGACGGAACTATGGCTACACCTTC. This codes for CASSYRSGRNYGYTF. The genes are TRBV6-6 and TRBJ1-2, with D perhaps TRBD1 (5 bases). From germline, CDR1 is MNHNY and CDR2 SVGAGI (reference sequence). V lost 2 bases and J lost 2, with 12 bases in between. The CDR3 runs to 15 residues.

The rearrangement links TRBV19 to TRBJ1-4; 7 bases fit TRBD1. The CDR3 is 15 amino acids. Per germline, CDR1 LNHDA and CDR2 SQIVND (reference sequence). V lost 5 bases to trimming and J lost 7 bases; unmatched junction nucleotides: 10. CDR3 loop: CASSPSTGMAEKLFF. The DNA of the CDR3 is TGTGCCAGTAGTCCCTCGACAGGGATGGCTGAAAAACTGTTTTTT.

This chain joins TRBV7-2 and TRBJ2-5; tentative D call: TRBD2 (7 bases). The CDR3 sequence is 15 residues long. Trimming left V 2 bases short and J 4 bases short, with 14 bases between. Germline V gene sequence: CDR1 SGHTA, CDR2 FQGNSA. The CDR3 reads CASSLIRGAGETQYF. The CDR3 DNA follows: TGTGCCAGCAGCTTAATTCGGGGGGCGGGAGAGACCCAGTACTTC. The whole variable domain, filled in from reference TRBV7-2 and TRBJ2-5, reads GAGVSQSPSNKVTEKGKDVELRCDPISGHTALYWYRQSLGQGLEFLIYFQGNSAPDKSGLPSDRFSAERTGGSVSTLTIQRTQQEDSAVYLCASSLIRGAGETQYFGPGTRLLVL.

The sample holds one count of this clone. The chain couples TRBV5-1 to TRBJ1-3; possibly TRBD1 for D (6 bases). CDR1 and CDR2 from the germline V gene are SGHRS and YFSETQ. This CDR3 has 14 amino acids. V was clipped by 6 bases and J by 0 bases, with 10 bases between them. Here the CDR3 DNA reads TGCGCCAGCACGAACAGGGACTCTGGAAACACCATATATTTT. Translating gives CASTNRDSGNTIYF.

The chain joins TRBV19 to TRBJ2-3; 7 nucleotides agree with TRBD1. V trimming: 5 bases; J trimming: 3 bases; junction bases outside the gene matches: 2. Germline-derived CDR1 and CDR2 are LNHDA and SQIVND (reference sequence). The CDR3 runs to 13 residues. This chain's CDR3 is CASSSQGTDTQYF. CDR3 sequence (DNA): TGTGCCAGTAGTTCACAGGGGACAGATACGCAGTATTTT.

This clone was counted once. The rearrangement links TRBV5-1 to TRBJ2-3, with D unclear. From germline, CDR1 is SGHRS and CDR2 YFSETQ. V gave up 0 bases and J gave up 6 bases, with 2 bases separating them. CDR3 length: 11 amino acids. CDR3 DNA: TGCGCCAGCAGCTTGGAGGATACGCAGTATTTT. This encodes CASSLEDTQYF. The whole variable domain, remainder taken from reference TRBV5-1 and TRBJ2-3, is KAGVTQTPRYLIKTRGQQVTLSCSPISGHRSVSWYQQTPGQGLQFLFEYFSETQRNKGNFPGRFSGRQFSNSRSEMNVSTLELGDSALYLCASSLEDTQYFGPGTRLTVL.

The V gene is TRBV20-1, the J gene TRBJ1-3; D gene uncertain. Germline loops: CDR1 DFQATT, CDR2 SNEGSKA (reference sequence). Trimming cost V 3 bases and J 6 bases, with 6 bases left between them. This CDR3 comprises 11 residues. CDR3 loop: CSASRENTIYF. DNA for the CDR3: TGCAGTGCTAGTAGGGAAAACACCATATATTTT.

Concerning this clone: The junction differs from germline at one of its ends, possibly a read error. The V call is TRBV4-3, the J call TRBJ2-7, with 10 positions matching TRBD1. Germline values: CDR1 LGHNA, CDR2 YSLEER. CDR3 length equals 15 residues. Here the CDR3 DNA reads TGCGCCAGCCGCCACGACAGGGGGCTTGTTGCCGAGCAGTACTTC. Protein: CASRHDRGLVAEQYF.

The chain has TRBV27 and TRBJ1-2; D call uncertain. This CDR3 is built from 13 residues. Germline CDR1 MNHEY, CDR2 SMNVEV (reference sequence). Trimming removed 2 bases at V and 0 bases at J, with 4 bases between. The CDR3 region is CASSLGANYGYTF. CDR3 coding DNA: TGTGCCAGCAGTTTAGGAGCTAACTATGGCTACACCTTC.

This CDR3 reads CASSQVAGTNYGYTF. Here the CDR3 DNA reads TGCGCCAGCAGCCAAGTCGCCGGTACTAACTATGGCTACACCTTC. This chain joins TRBV4-3 and TRBJ1-2, with D unresolved. Trimming left V 1 base short and J 0 bases short, with 9 bases between. This CDR3 is 15 amino acids long. Per germline, CDR1 LGHNA and CDR2 YSLEER.

The chain joins TRBV4-2 to TRBJ2-3; TRBD1 agrees at 7 bases. This CDR3 contains 14 residues. Looked up from germline, CDR1 is LGHNA and CDR2 is YNFKEQ. J was trimmed by 6 bases and V by 4 bases; bases with no gene match: 7. The CDR3 DNA is TGTGCCAGCAGCCCTAGACAGGGTGGCGATACGCAGTATTTT. Protein product: CASSPRQGGDTQYF.

V gene TRBV7-2 combines with J gene TRBJ2-5; D unclear. Looked up from germline, CDR1 is SGHTA and CDR2 is FQGNSA. Trimming shortened V by 4 bases and J by 6 bases, and 9 bases separated the two germline ends. This CDR3 comprises 12 residues. Here the CDR3 reads CASSSTSQTQYF. The CDR3, as DNA: TGTGCCAGCAGCTCGACATCCCAGACCCAGTACTTC.